The 13 T cell receptor beta chains below come from one sample, sequenced in a study of blood T cell repertoires in COVID-19 (dated by TCRdb to the early 2020s). Library construction relied on the immunoSEQ multiplex PCR assay. TCRdb provides this immuneACCESS table in a form limited to in-frame rearrangements. Some clones are lacking; in checked studies, under half of them reflect an unresolved V gene, and why the rest are absent is not known. Present in this sample are fewer than 200,000 clones, just over 85% of which were seen just once. The biggest ten clones account for roughly 8.7% of the sample. Sequencing input: peripheral blood. The receptors shown here come from a man in his fifties with active or convalescent COVID-19.

The chain combines TRBV7-3 with TRBJ1-1; D remains ambiguous. Germline V gene data show CDR1 as SGHTA and CDR2 as FQGTGA. Trimming stripped 4 bases from V and 1 base from J, with 22 bases between. This CDR3 region has 18 residues. Written as DNA, the CDR3 is TGTGCCAGCAGCTCCCGGGGAGAGGAGGGAGGAACGAACACTGAAGCTTTCTTT. This encodes CASSSRGEEGGTNTEAFF.

This clone was found a few times. V usage is TRBV7-2 and J usage is TRBJ2-2, with 7 bases fitting TRBD1. This CDR3 region has 16 residues. The V segment lost 2 bases and the J segment 3 bases; nucleotides outside the gene matches: 6. Germline CDR1 and CDR2: SGHTA and FQGNSA. CDR3: CASSLKTGSDTGELFF. CDR3 nucleotides: TGTGCCAGCAGCTTAAAGACAGGGTCCGACACCGGGGAGCTGTTTTTT. The full variable domain, completed using reference TRBV7-2 and TRBJ2-2, is GAGVSQSPSNKVTEKGKDVELRCDPISGHTALYWYRQSLGQGLEFLIYFQGNSAPDKSGLPSDRFSAERTGGSVSTLTIQRTQQEDSAVYLCASSLKTGSDTGELFFGEGSRLTVL.

This clone was observed a few times. V usage is TRBV7-2 and J usage is TRBJ2-5; TRBD1 aligns across 9 bases. This CDR3 has 15 amino acids. V lost 5 bases to trimming and J lost 2 bases; unmatched junction nucleotides: 6. Germline CDR1 reads SGHTA; CDR2 reads FQGNSA. The CDR3, as DNA: TGTGCCAGCAGCCCGGGACAGGGCATTCAAGAGACCCAGTACTTC. It yields the protein CASSPGQGIQETQYF.

The genes are TRBV4-3 and TRBJ1-1; 8 nucleotides line up with TRBD1. V dropped 1 base and J dropped 0; count of bases not matched to a gene: 4. CDR1 is LGHNA, CDR2 YSLEER, per germline. This CDR3 comprises 16 residues. In DNA form, the CDR3 reads TGCGCCAGCAGCCAAGGGACAGGGACCTTGAACACTGAAGCTTTCTTT. Translated: CASSQGTGTLNTEAFF.

This clone has a single count. The V call is TRBV27, the J call TRBJ2-2; the D gene is possibly TRBD2 (6 bases). Trimming took off 4 bases at V and 0 bases at J, with 9 bases between the two ends. The CDR3 spans 15 residues. CDR1 is MNHEY and CDR2 is SMNVEV in the germline V gene (reference sequence). CDR3: CASSSSSANTGELFF. In nucleotides, the CDR3 is TGTGCCAGCAGTTCATCTAGCGCGAACACCGGGGAGCTGTTTTTT.

CDR3 nucleotide sequence: TGTGCCAGCAGCTCGACAGGCTCCAGGGACTACGAGCAGTACTTC. This gives the protein CASSSTGSRDYEQYF. V is TRBV9 and J is TRBJ2-7; possibly TRBD1 for D (6 bases). There are 15 residues in the CDR3. Looked up from germline, CDR1 is SGDLS and CDR2 is YYNGEE. V was pared by 4 bases and J by 3 bases, with 17 bases between.

Only one count was recorded for this clone. V is TRBV18 and J is TRBJ2-3, with D possibly being TRBD2 (5 bases). This CDR3 is 13 amino acids long. The germline CDR1 and CDR2 sequences are KGHSH and LQKENI. V was cut by 2 bases and J by 4 bases, with 7 bases left in between. The CDR3 spells CASSPGRADTQYF. Written as DNA, the CDR3 is TGTGCCAGCTCACCAGGGCGGGCAGATACGCAGTATTTT.

The chain is built from TRBV2 and TRBJ1-2; 7 bases agree with TRBD1. Germline values: CDR1 SNHLY, CDR2 FYNNEI. The CDR3 totals 13 residues. With 6 bases clipped from V and 0 bases from J, the junction kept 1 base outside the gene matches. CDR3 sequence reads: CASSDRANYGYTF. CDR3 DNA sequence: TGTGCCAGCAGCGACAGGGCTAACTATGGCTACACCTTC.

This clone has just a few counts. J is TRBJ2-1 and V is TRBV5-4; D is undetermined. V was trimmed by 0 bases and J by 11 bases, leaving 9 bases between them. The CDR3 sequence is 12 residues long. Per germline, CDR1 SGHNT and CDR2 YYREEE (reference sequence). CDR3 protein: CASSLDRVKQFF. The CDR3 DNA reads as TGTGCCAGCAGCTTGGATCGGGTAAAGCAGTTCTTC.

Here the CDR3 reads CAETSGPSYNEQFF. CDR3 in DNA: TGTGCTGAAACTAGCGGGCCCTCCTACAATGAGCAGTTCTTC. The chain recombines TRBV30 with TRBJ2-1, with 9 bases matching TRBD2. The CDR3 is 14 residues long. From germline, CDR1 is GTSNPN and CDR2 SVGIG (reference sequence).

V is TRBV2 and J is TRBJ2-5; the D gene is possibly TRBD2 (6 bases). CDR3 size: 13 residues. Germline V gives CDR1 SNHLY, CDR2 FYNNEI. Trimming shortened V by 7 bases and J by 1 base, and 10 bases separated the two germline ends. CDR3 region: CASKSGVQETQYF. Here the CDR3 DNA reads TGTGCCAGCAAGTCGGGAGTCCAAGAGACCCAGTACTTC.

V usage is TRBV7-9 and J usage is TRBJ2-5, with 12 bases fitting TRBD2. With V trimmed by 5 bases and J by 5 bases, 12 bases remained unmatched. Germline V lookup: CDR1 SEHNR, CDR2 FQNEAQ (reference sequence). This CDR3 spans 17 amino acids. The CDR3 DNA reads TGTGCCAGCAGCCATGAACAGACTAGCGGGAGCGGGGAGACCCAGTACTTC. Translating gives CASSHEQTSGSGETQYF.

The rearrangement uses TRBV28 and TRBJ1-4; 11 bases are a match to TRBD1. The trim removed 5 bases at V and 8 bases at J, leaving 4 bases unmatched. The CDR3 is 14 residues long. The germline V gene encodes CDR1 MDHEN and CDR2 SYDVKM. The CDR3 loop is CASSTDRGREKLFF. The CDR3 DNA follows: TGTGCCAGCAGTACGGACAGGGGGCGGGAAAAACTGTTTTTT.